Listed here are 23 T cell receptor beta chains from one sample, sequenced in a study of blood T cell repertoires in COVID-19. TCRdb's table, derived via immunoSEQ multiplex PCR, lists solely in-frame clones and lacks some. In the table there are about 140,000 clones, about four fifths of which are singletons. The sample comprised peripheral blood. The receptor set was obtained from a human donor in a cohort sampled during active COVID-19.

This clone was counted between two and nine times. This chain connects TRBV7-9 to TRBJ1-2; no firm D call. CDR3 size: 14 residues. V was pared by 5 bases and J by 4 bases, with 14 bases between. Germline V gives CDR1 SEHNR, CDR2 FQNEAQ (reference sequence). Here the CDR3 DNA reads TGTGCCAGCAGCCTACACAGTGATCGCTATGGCTACACCTTC. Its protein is CASSLHSDRYGYTF.

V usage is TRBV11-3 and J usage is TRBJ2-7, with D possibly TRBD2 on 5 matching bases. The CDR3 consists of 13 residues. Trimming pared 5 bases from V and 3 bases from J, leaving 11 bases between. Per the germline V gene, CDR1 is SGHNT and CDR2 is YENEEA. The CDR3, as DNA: TGTGCCAGCAGCCAGAGCGGTGGCTACGAGCAGTACTTC. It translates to CASSQSGGYEQYF.

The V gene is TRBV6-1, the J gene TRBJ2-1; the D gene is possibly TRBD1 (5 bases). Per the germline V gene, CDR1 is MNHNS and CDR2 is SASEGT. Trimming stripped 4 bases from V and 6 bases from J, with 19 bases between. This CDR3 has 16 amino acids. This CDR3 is CASSAGPNRTPNEQFF. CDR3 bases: TGTGCCAGCAGTGCCGGGCCTAATCGGACACCCAATGAGCAGTTCTTC.

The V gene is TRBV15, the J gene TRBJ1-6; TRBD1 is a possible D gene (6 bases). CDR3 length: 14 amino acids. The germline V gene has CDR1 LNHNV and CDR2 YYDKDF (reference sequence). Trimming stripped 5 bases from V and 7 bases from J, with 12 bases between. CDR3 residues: CATSGRTANSPLHF. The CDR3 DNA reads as TGTGCCACCAGCGGACGGACAGCCAATTCACCCCTCCACTTT.

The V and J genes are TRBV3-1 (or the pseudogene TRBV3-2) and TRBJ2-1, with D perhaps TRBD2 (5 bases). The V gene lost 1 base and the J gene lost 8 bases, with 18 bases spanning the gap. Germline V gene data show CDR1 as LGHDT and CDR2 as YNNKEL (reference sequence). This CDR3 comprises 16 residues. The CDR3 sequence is CASSQGAAPGSYEQFF. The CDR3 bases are TGTGCCAGCAGCCAAGGAGCGGCCCCTGGAAGCTATGAGCAGTTCTTC.

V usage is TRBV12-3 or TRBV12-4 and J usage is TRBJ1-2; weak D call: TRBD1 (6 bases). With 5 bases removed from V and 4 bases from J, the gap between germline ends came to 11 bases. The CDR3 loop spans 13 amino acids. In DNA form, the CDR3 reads TGTGCCAGCAGTCCACAGGGATTCTATGGCTACACCTTC. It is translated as CASSPQGFYGYTF.

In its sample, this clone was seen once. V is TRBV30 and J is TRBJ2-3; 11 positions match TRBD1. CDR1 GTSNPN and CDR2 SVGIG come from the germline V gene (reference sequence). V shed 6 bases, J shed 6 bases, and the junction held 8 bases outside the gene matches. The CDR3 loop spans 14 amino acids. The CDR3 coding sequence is TGTGCCTGTACGGACAGGGGGCTGGGCGATACGCAGTATTTT. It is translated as CACTDRGLGDTQYF. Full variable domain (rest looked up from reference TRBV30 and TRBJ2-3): SQTIHQWPATLVQPVGSPLSLECTVEGTSNPNLYWYRQAAGRGLQLLFYSVGIGQISSEVPQNLSASRPQDRQFILSSKKLLLSDSGFYLCACTDRGLGDTQYFGPGTRLTVL.

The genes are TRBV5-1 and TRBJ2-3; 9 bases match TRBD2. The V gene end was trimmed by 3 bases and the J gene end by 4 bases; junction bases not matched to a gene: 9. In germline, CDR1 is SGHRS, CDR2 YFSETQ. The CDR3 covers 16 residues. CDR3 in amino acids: CASSWGSGRVPDTQYF. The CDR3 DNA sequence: TGCGCCAGCAGCTGGGGTAGCGGGAGAGTTCCAGATACGCAGTATTTT.

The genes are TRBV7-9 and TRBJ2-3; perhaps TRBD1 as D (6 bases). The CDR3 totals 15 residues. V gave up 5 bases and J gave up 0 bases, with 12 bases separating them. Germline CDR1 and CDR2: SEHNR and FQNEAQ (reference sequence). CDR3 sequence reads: CASSPGHISTDTQYF. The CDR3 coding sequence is TGTGCCAGCAGCCCGGGACACATTAGCACAGATACGCAGTATTTT.

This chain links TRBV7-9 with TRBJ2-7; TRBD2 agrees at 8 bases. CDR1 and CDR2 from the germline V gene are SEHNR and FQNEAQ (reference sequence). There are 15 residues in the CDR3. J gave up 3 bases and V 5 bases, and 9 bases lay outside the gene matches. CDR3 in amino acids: CASSPRGLGIYEQYF. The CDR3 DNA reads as TGTGCCAGCAGCCCACGGGGACTAGGGATCTACGAGCAGTACTTC.

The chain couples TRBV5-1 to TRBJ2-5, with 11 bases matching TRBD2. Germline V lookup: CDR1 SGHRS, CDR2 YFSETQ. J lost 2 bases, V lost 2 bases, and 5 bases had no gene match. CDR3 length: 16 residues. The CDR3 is CASSFRLAGLQETQYF. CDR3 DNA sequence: TGCGCCAGCAGCTTCAGACTAGCGGGACTGCAAGAGACCCAGTACTTC.

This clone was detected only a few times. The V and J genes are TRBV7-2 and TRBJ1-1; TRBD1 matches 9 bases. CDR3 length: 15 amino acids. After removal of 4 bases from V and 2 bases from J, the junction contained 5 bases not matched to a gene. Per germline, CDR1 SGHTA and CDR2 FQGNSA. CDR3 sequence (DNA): TGTGCCAGCAGCTCGAGGACAGGGGTAAACACTGAAGCTTTCTTT. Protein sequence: CASSSRTGVNTEAFF.

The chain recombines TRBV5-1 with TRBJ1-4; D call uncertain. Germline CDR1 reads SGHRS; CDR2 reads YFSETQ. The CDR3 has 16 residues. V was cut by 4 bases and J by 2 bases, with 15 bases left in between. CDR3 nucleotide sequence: TGCGCCAGCAGCCCCCTGGGGTCGGGGACTAATGAAAAACTGTTTTTT. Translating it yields CASSPLGSGTNEKLFF.

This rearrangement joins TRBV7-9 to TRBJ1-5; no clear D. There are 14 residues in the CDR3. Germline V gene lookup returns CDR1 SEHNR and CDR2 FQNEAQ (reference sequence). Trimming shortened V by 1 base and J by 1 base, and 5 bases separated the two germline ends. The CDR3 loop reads CASSLDMSNQPQHF. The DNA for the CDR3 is TGTGCCAGCAGCTTAGATATGAGCAATCAGCCCCAGCATTTT.

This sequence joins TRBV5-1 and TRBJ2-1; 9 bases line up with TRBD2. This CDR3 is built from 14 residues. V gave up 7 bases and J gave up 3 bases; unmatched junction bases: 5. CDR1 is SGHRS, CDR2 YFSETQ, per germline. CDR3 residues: CASHLAGVYNEQFF. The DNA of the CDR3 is TGCGCCAGCCACTTAGCGGGAGTCTACAATGAGCAGTTCTTC.

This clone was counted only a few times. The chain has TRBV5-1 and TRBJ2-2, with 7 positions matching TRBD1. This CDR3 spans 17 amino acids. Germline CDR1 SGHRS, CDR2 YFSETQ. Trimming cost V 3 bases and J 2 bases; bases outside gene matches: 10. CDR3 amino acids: CASSWSSTGQNTGELFF. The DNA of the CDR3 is TGCGCCAGCAGCTGGTCGTCGACAGGGCAAAACACCGGGGAGCTGTTTTTT.

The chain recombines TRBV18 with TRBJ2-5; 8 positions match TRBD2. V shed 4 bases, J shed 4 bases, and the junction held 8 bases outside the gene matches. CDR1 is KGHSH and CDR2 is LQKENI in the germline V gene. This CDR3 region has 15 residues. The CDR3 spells CASSRSGGAVETQYF. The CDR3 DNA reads TGTGCCAGCTCACGGAGCGGGGGTGCTGTAGAGACCCAGTACTTC.

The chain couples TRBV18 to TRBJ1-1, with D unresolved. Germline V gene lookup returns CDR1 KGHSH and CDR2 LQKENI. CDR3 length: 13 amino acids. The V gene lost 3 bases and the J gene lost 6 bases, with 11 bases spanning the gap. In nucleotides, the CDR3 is TGTGCCAGCTCACCGAGTGCAGGTCCTGAAGCTTTCTTT. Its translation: CASSPSAGPEAFF.

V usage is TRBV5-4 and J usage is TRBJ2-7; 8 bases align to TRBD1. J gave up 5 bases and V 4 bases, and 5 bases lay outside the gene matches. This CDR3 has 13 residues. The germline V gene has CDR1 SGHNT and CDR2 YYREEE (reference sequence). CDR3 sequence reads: CASSPQGANEQYF. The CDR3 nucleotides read TGTGCCAGCAGCCCCCAGGGGGCGAACGAGCAGTACTTC.

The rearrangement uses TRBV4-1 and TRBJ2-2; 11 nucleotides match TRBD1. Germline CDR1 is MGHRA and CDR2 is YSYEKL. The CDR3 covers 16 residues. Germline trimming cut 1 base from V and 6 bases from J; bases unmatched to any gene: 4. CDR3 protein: CASSQAGQGDSGELFF. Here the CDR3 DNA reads TGCGCCAGCAGCCAAGCGGGACAGGGGGATTCCGGGGAGCTGTTTTTT.

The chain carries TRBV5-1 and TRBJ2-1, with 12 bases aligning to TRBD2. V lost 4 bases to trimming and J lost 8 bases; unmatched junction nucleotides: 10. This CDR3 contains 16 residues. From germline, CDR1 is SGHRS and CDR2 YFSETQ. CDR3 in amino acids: CASSLPASGRADEQFF. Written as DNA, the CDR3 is TGCGCCAGCAGCCTGCCCGCTAGCGGGAGGGCCGATGAGCAGTTCTTC. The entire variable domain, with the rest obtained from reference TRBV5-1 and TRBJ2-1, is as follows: KAGVTQTPRYLIKTRGQQVTLSCSPISGHRSVSWYQQTPGQGLQFLFEYFSETQRNKGNFPGRFSGRQFSNSRSEMNVSTLELGDSALYLCASSLPASGRADEQFFGPGTRLTVL.

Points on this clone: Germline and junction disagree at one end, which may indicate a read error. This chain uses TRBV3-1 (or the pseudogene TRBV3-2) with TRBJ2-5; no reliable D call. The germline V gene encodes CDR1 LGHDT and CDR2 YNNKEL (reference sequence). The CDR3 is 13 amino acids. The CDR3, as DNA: TGTGCCAGCAGCCAAGAAGCACAGATCCCCCTTCACTTC. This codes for CASSQEAQIPLHF.

As DNA, the CDR3 is TGTGCCACCAGTGATCCCATTATTAGACAGGGTCTTATGACAGATACGCAGTATTTT. It is translated as CATSDPIIRQGLMTDTQYF. This chain connects TRBV24-1 to TRBJ2-3; TRBD1 matches 7 bases. Per germline, CDR1 KGHDR and CDR2 SFDVKD. The CDR3 sequence is 19 residues long. Trimming took 3 bases from V and 3 from J; bases not matched to a gene: 17.